This is a list of T cell receptor beta chains from one sample in a study of T cells in localized non-small cell lung cancer. Here immunoSEQ multiplex PCR was the method, and the copy in TCRdb shows in-frame clones only, minus some. The data show tens of thousands of clones, 75% to 90% seen once. The sample was peripheral blood, taken before any cancer treatment. The receptor source for this set is a man aged 40 to 70 with stage I squamous cell lung carcinoma. The CDR3 runs from the conserved cysteine through the conserved F or W. D genes are given only for firm matches. Clone size is shown for a subset of rows, as once, few, many or a class of expanded clone.

J gene: TRBJ1-2
V gene: TRBV5-1
D gene: NA
clone size: once
CDR3 protein: CASSSQGPGYGYTF
CDR3 DNA: TGCGCCAGCAGCAGCCAGGGTCCGGGCTATGGCTACACCTTC

J gene: TRBJ2-7
V gene: TRBV10-1
D gene: NA
clone size: once
CDR3 protein: CASSEGAGAPYEQYF
CDR3 DNA: TGCGCCAGCAGTGAGGGCGCGGGGGCCCCGTACGAGCAGTACTTC

J gene: TRBJ1-1
V gene: TRBV7-2
D gene: TRBD1
clone size: NA
CDR3 protein: CASSPPGTVNTEAFF
CDR3 DNA: TGTGCCAGCAGCCCACCCGGGACAGTGAACACTGAAGCTTTCTTT

J gene: TRBJ1-6
V gene: TRBV29-1
D gene: TRBD1
clone size: NA
CDR3 protein: CSVRDRYDSPLHF
CDR3 DNA: TGCAGCGTACGGGACAGATATGATTCACCCCTCCACTTT

J gene: TRBJ1-3
V gene: TRBV18
D gene: TRBD1
clone size: few
CDR3 protein: CASSSDRGNTIYF
CDR3 DNA: TGTGCCAGCTCATCGGACAGGGGGAACACCATATATTTT

J gene: TRBJ2-1
V gene: TRBV7-8
D gene: TRBD2
clone size: NA
CDR3 protein: CASSPQGTTNNEQFF
CDR3 DNA: TGCGCCAGCAGCCCGCAAGGGACTACCAACAATGAGCAGTTCTTC

J gene: TRBJ2-2
V gene: TRBV6-1
D gene: TRBD1
clone size: once
CDR3 protein: CASSEVQGAGGELFF
CDR3 DNA: TGTGCCAGCAGTGAAGTACAGGGGGCAGGCGGGGAGCTGTTTTTT

J gene: TRBJ1-5
V gene: TRBV19
D gene: NA
clone size: NA
CDR3 protein: CASSIFGQSNQPQHF
CDR3 DNA: TGTGCCAGTAGTATCTTCGGGCAAAGCAATCAGCCCCAGCATTTT

J gene: TRBJ1-6
V gene: TRBV5-1
D gene: TRBD1
clone size: NA
CDR3 protein: CASSRDSSNSPLHF
CDR3 DNA: TGCGCCAGCAGCCGGGACAGTAGCAATTCACCCCTCCACTTT

J gene: TRBJ1-4
V gene: TRBV7-9
D gene: NA
clone size: NA
CDR3 protein: CASSLGGTSSGKLFF
CDR3 DNA: TGTGCCAGCAGCTTAGGAGGGACCAGTTCGGGAAAACTGTTTTTT

J gene: TRBJ1-5
V gene: TRBV19
D gene: NA
clone size: NA
CDR3 protein: CASSWGGDQPQHF
CDR3 DNA: TGTGCCAGTAGTTGGGGAGGGGATCAGCCCCAGCATTTT

J gene: TRBJ1-2
V gene: TRBV5-6
D gene: TRBD1
clone size: NA
CDR3 protein: CASSPDRAYGYTF
CDR3 DNA: TGTGCCAGCAGCCCTGACAGGGCCTATGGCTACACCTTC

J gene: TRBJ1-1
V gene: TRBV28
D gene: NA
clone size: NA
CDR3 protein: CASSSGEGTEAFF
CDR3 DNA: TGTGCCAGCAGTTCAGGGGAAGGGACTGAAGCTTTCTTT

J gene: TRBJ2-7
V gene: TRBV28
D gene: TRBD2
clone size: NA
CDR3 protein: CASAGPSGEGTYEQYF
CDR3 DNA: TGTGCCAGCGCGGGCCCTAGCGGGGAGGGAACCTACGAGCAGTACTTC

J gene: TRBJ2-3
V gene: TRBV30
D gene: NA
clone size: NA
CDR3 protein: CAWSAPGGQDTQYF
CDR3 DNA: TGTGCCTGGAGTGCCCCCGGTGGGCAGGATACGCAGTATTTT

J gene: TRBJ1-2
V gene: TRBV2
D gene: TRBD1
clone size: NA
CDR3 protein: CASRITGGTLYGYTF
CDR3 DNA: TGTGCCAGCAGGATAACAGGGGGGACACTCTATGGCTACACCTTC

J gene: TRBJ2-5
V gene: TRBV2
D gene: NA
clone size: NA
CDR3 protein: CASSPDASRGETQYF
CDR3 DNA: TGTGCCAGCAGCCCCGACGCATCGAGGGGAGAGACCCAGTACTTC

J gene: TRBJ2-2
V gene: TRBV7-9
D gene: NA
clone size: NA
CDR3 protein: CASSTQQGWELFF
CDR3 DNA: TGTGCCAGCAGTACCCAACAGGGCTGGGAGCTGTTTTTT

J gene: TRBJ1-3
V gene: TRBV9
D gene: TRBD1
clone size: NA
CDR3 protein: CASSVTGGSGNTIYF
CDR3 DNA: TGTGCCAGCAGCGTCACAGGGGGCTCTGGAAACACCATATATTTT

J gene: TRBJ1-4
V gene: TRBV5-1
D gene: NA
clone size: NA
CDR3 protein: CASSRRLPNEKLFF
CDR3 DNA: TGCGCCAGCAGCCGCAGGTTGCCTAATGAAAAACTGTTTTTT

J gene: TRBJ2-5
V gene: TRBV7-2
D gene: NA
clone size: few
CDR3 protein: CASSFRGSFLQETQYF
CDR3 DNA: TGTGCCAGCAGCTTTAGGGGCAGTTTCTTACAAGAGACCCAGTACTTC

J gene: TRBJ1-2
V gene: TRBV27
D gene: TRBD1
clone size: NA
CDR3 protein: CASSSHRGGGYTF
CDR3 DNA: TGTGCCAGCAGTTCCCACAGGGGTGGCGGCTACACCTTC

J gene: TRBJ1-3
V gene: TRBV5-1
D gene: NA
clone size: NA
CDR3 protein: CASSLGNSGNTIYF
CDR3 DNA: TGCGCCAGCAGCTTAGGAAATTCTGGAAACACCATATATTTT

J gene: TRBJ2-5
V gene: TRBV7-9
D gene: NA
clone size: few
CDR3 protein: CASSPLQETQYF
CDR3 DNA: TGTGCCAGCAGTCCCCTCCAAGAGACCCAGTACTTC

J gene: TRBJ1-5
V gene: TRBV7-2
D gene: NA
clone size: NA
CDR3 protein: CASSLEGQLDQPQHF
CDR3 DNA: TGTGCCAGCAGCTTAGAGGGGCAGCTTGATCAGCCCCAGCATTTT

J gene: TRBJ2-7
V gene: TRBV29-1
D gene: NA
clone size: NA
CDR3 protein: CSVDQGPYEQYF
CDR3 DNA: TGCAGCGTTGATCAGGGGCCCTACGAGCAGTACTTC

J gene: TRBJ1-2
V gene: TRBV7-2
D gene: NA
clone size: NA
CDR3 protein: CASSLAPGPDYGYTF
CDR3 DNA: TGTGCCAGCAGCTTAGCCCCTGGACCTGACTATGGCTACACCTTC

J gene: TRBJ2-3
V gene: TRBV10-2
D gene: NA
clone size: NA
CDR3 protein: CASGGTDTDTQYF
CDR3 DNA: TGCGCCAGCGGGGGGACCGACACAGATACGCAGTATTTT

J gene: TRBJ1-3
V gene: TRBV30
D gene: NA
clone size: NA
CDR3 protein: CAWSSGYTIYF
CDR3 DNA: TGTGCCTGGAGTTCCGGGTACACCATATATTTT

J gene: TRBJ2-7
V gene: TRBV4-1
D gene: NA
clone size: NA
CDR3 protein: CASSQEQIGEQYF
CDR3 DNA: TGCGCCAGCAGCCAAGAGCAGATTGGCGAGCAGTACTTC

J gene: TRBJ2-3
V gene: TRBV9
D gene: NA
clone size: NA
CDR3 protein: CASSVDSSSTDTQYF
CDR3 DNA: TGTGCCAGCAGCGTAGATAGTTCTAGCACAGATACGCAGTATTTT

J gene: TRBJ1-3
V gene: TRBV9
D gene: NA
clone size: NA
CDR3 protein: CASSVATSGNTIYF
CDR3 DNA: TGTGCCAGCAGCGTAGCTACCTCTGGAAACACCATATATTTT

J gene: TRBJ1-4
V gene: TRBV5-1
D gene: TRBD1
clone size: NA
CDR3 protein: CASTPTGGGNEKLFF
CDR3 DNA: TGCGCCAGCACCCCGACAGGGGGGGGTAATGAAAAACTGTTTTTT

J gene: TRBJ2-3
V gene: TRBV7-2
D gene: NA
clone size: NA
CDR3 protein: CASSLDWGVSTDTQYF
CDR3 DNA: TGTGCCAGCAGCCTCGATTGGGGGGTTAGCACAGATACGCAGTATTTT

J gene: TRBJ2-1
V gene: TRBV6-6
D gene: TRBD1
clone size: NA
CDR3 protein: CASSYSGQGAYNEQFF
CDR3 DNA: TGTGCCAGCAGTTACTCAGGACAGGGAGCCTACAATGAGCAGTTCTTC

J gene: TRBJ1-2
V gene: TRBV27
D gene: NA
clone size: NA
CDR3 protein: CASRTQGANYGYTF
CDR3 DNA: TGTGCCAGCAGGACCCAGGGAGCTAACTATGGCTACACCTTC

J gene: TRBJ1-2
V gene: TRBV14
D gene: NA
clone size: NA
CDR3 protein: CASSLDTNYGYTF
CDR3 DNA: TGTGCCAGCAGCCTGGACACAAACTATGGCTACACCTTC

J gene: TRBJ2-5
V gene: TRBV2
D gene: NA
clone size: NA
CDR3 protein: CASGFGETQYF
CDR3 DNA: TGTGCCAGCGGTTTTGGGGAGACCCAGTACTTC

J gene: TRBJ1-1
V gene: TRBV4-3
D gene: NA
clone size: once
CDR3 protein: CASSQVGRSAAFF
CDR3 DNA: TGCGCCAGCAGCCAAGTGGGGCGGTCCGCGGCTTTCTTT

J gene: TRBJ2-7
V gene: TRBV5-1
D gene: NA
clone size: NA
CDR3 protein: CASSLTGNEQYF
CDR3 DNA: TGCGCCAGCAGCTTGACAGGGAACGAGCAGTACTTC